Below are 20 T cell receptor beta chains sequenced from a single sample in a study of T cells in tuberculosis. Thawed, overnight-rested PBMC were stained with GMM-loaded CD1B tetramer, viability dye and anti-CD3, then sorted. CD1B tetramers were loaded with Rhodococcus equi-derived C32 glucose monomycolate. Here immunoSEQ multiplex PCR was the method, and the copy in TCRdb shows in-frame clones only, minus some. The sample has 55,000 to 60,000 clones; around 90% are singletons. Sequenced: CD1b-GMM tetramer-negative cells sorted from PBMCs. These receptor sequences come from an adult woman with latent tuberculosis.

The rearrangement joins TRBV28 to TRBJ2-1, with 11 bases identical to TRBD2. V was pared by 6 bases and J by 2 bases, with 3 bases of the junction left unmatched. The CDR3 is made up of 15 amino acids. CDR1 is MDHEN and CDR2 is SYDVKM in the germline V gene. CDR3 coding DNA: TGTGCCAGCAGCCCTAGCGGGAGGACCTACAATGAGCAGTTCTTC. Protein sequence: CASSPSGRTYNEQFF.

This chain links TRBV5-6 with TRBJ1-1, with 7 bases that match TRBD1. The CDR3 runs 15 residues. V gave up 4 bases and J gave up 6 bases; unmatched junction bases: 12. The germline gives CDR1 SGHDT, CDR2 YYEEEE. CDR3 nucleotide sequence: TGTGCCAGCAGCCTTGAGCGACAGGGAGGTGCTGAAGCTTTCTTT. This sequence encodes CASSLERQGGAEAFF.

This clone was seen only once. V and J are TRBV7-2 and TRBJ2-7, with TRBD2 matching over 10 bases. CDR1 and CDR2 from the germline V gene are SGHTA and FQGNSA. This CDR3 spans 16 amino acids. V shed 1 base and J 4 bases; nucleotides not matched to a gene: 7. CDR3 amino acids: CASSLGASGSGYEQYF. Written as DNA, the CDR3 is TGTGCCAGCAGCTTAGGGGCTAGCGGGAGCGGGTACGAGCAGTACTTC. Full variable domain (outside the CDR3, taken from reference TRBV7-2 and TRBJ2-7): GAGVSQSPSNKVTEKGKDVELRCDPISGHTALYWYRQSLGQGLEFLIYFQGNSAPDKSGLPSDRFSAERTGGSVSTLTIQRTQQEDSAVYLCASSLGASGSGYEQYFGPGTRLTVT.

The chain is built from TRBV7-2 and TRBJ2-3; a weak D match, TRBD2 (6 bases). Germline V gives CDR1 SGHTA, CDR2 FQGNSA. The V end lost 4 bases, the J end lost 4 bases, and 15 bases lay between the germline ends. The CDR3 sequence is 15 residues long. DNA of the CDR3: TGTGCCAGCAGCTGGTGGGCTAGCGATGCAGATACGCAGTATTTT. Translating it yields CASSWWASDADTQYF.

The gene calls are TRBV5-4 and TRBJ2-7; 14 bases match TRBD2. This CDR3 is 17 amino acids long. Germline CDR1 and CDR2: SGHNT and YYREEE (reference sequence). V shed 0 bases and J 7 bases; nucleotides not matched to a gene: 9. In DNA form, the CDR3 reads TGTGCCAGCAGCTTGGTTGTGACTAGCGGGAGGGCCGGTGAGCAGTACTTC. Residues: CASSLVVTSGRAGEQYF.

The rearrangement joins TRBV4-1 to TRBJ2-7, with D maybe TRBD2 (5 bases). The V end was cut by 4 bases, the J end by 0 bases, with 16 bases between. The germline V gene has CDR1 MGHRA and CDR2 YSYEKL. The CDR3 consists of 16 residues. The CDR3 DNA reads TGCGCCAGCAGCCCAAGTACTAGAGGTAGCTCCTACGAGCAGTACTTC. It yields the protein CASSPSTRGSSYEQYF.

This chain links TRBV10-3 with TRBJ2-7, with D tentatively TRBD2 (6 bases). CDR1 is ENHRY and CDR2 is SYGVKD in the germline V gene. This CDR3 is built from 14 residues. Trimming took off 0 bases at V and 6 bases at J, with 12 bases between the two ends. The CDR3 bases are TGTGCCATCAGTGAGTCCGCGGGACGGGGCGAGCAGTACTTC. Translating it yields CAISESAGRGEQYF.

The chain uses TRBV28 and TRBJ1-5; TRBD1 is a possible D gene (6 bases). Germline V CDR1 and CDR2: MDHEN, SYDVKM. V dropped 6 bases and J dropped 6 bases, with 9 bases sitting between them. This CDR3 contains 12 residues. The CDR3 loop reads CASSPGAQPQHF. CDR3 nucleotide sequence: TGTGCCAGCAGCCCAGGGGCTCAGCCCCAGCATTTT.

J is TRBJ1-4 and V is TRBV9; D gene unclear. The CDR3 totals 15 residues. V lost 4 bases, J lost 2 bases, and 12 bases lay in between. The germline gives CDR1 SGDLS, CDR2 YYNGEE. CDR3 residues: CASSPRSDTNEKLFF. CDR3 bases: TGTGCCAGCAGCCCCCGGAGTGACACTAATGAAAAACTGTTTTTT.

The CDR3 sequence is CASSLAGHEQYF. The CDR3 bases are TGTGCCAGCAGCTTAGCGGGCCACGAGCAGTACTTC. The chain has TRBV7-2 and TRBJ2-5; D is undetermined. The J call may be incorrect, as the DNA end agrees better with TRBJ2-7. Per the germline V gene, CDR1 is SGHTA and CDR2 is FQGNSA. This CDR3 region has 12 residues.

The CDR3 DNA reads as TGTGCCAGTTTTGGTCAGGGGTCTGCTGAAAAACTGTTTTTT. Encoded protein: CASFGQGSAEKLFF. The chain couples TRBV19 to TRBJ1-4; maybe TRBD1 (6 bases). The CDR3 loop spans 14 amino acids. CDR1 is LNHDA and CDR2 is SQIVND in the germline V gene (reference sequence). The ends were cut back, 8 bases at V and 7 bases at J, with 17 bases in the middle.

The rearrangement joins TRBV21-1 to TRBJ2-4; the table's D call of TRBD1 was not tested on the DNA. TRBV21-1 is marked as a pseudogene. This CDR3 contains 22 residues. Here the CDR3 DNA reads TGTGCCAGCAGCACCACCCGACAGGGGGCGTTTCTCAGTAGATTGGCCAAAAACATTCAGTACTTC. Translated, it gives CASSTTRQGAFLSRLAKNIQYF.

J is TRBJ2-5 and V is TRBV30, with 10 bases aligning to TRBD2. Per germline, CDR1 GTSNPN and CDR2 SVGIG (reference sequence). CDR3 length: 14 amino acids. With 4 bases clipped from V and 2 bases from J, the junction kept 4 bases outside the gene matches. The CDR3 loop reads CAWNSGGPQETQYF. CDR3 nucleotides: TGTGCCTGGAATAGCGGGGGGCCGCAAGAGACCCAGTACTTC.

The chain carries TRBV5-1 and TRBJ1-1, with TRBD1 matching 9 bases. Germline CDR1 SGHRS, CDR2 YFSETQ. The CDR3 totals 14 residues. Trimming cost V 3 bases and J 5 bases; bases outside gene matches: 5. The CDR3: CASSSGTGWTEAFF. The CDR3 DNA sequence: TGCGCCAGCAGCTCCGGGACAGGGTGGACTGAAGCTTTCTTT.

This chain joins TRBV2 and TRBJ2-3; the match to TRBD1 covers 8 bases. The CDR3 consists of 18 residues. J lost 0 bases, V lost 9 bases, and 17 bases had no gene match. Germline lookup yields CDR1 SNHLY and CDR2 FYNNEI. In nucleotides, the CDR3 is TGTGCCAGTTACAGGGGGGCGGGAACGAGTTTTAGCACAGATACGCAGTATTTT. Residues: CASYRGAGTSFSTDTQYF.

The chain links TRBV2 to TRBJ1-2, with no clear D. Trimming shortened V by 1 base and J by 2 bases, and 8 bases separated the two germline ends. The CDR3 extends over 14 amino acids. Germline assignment: CDR1 SNHLY and CDR2 FYNNEI. DNA of the CDR3: TGTGCCAGCAGTGAAGGGTCGGTCAACTATGGCTACACCTTC. It is translated as CASSEGSVNYGYTF.

The V call is TRBV7-3, the J call TRBJ2-2, with 7 bases fitting TRBD2. The CDR3 spans 14 residues. The germline CDR1 and CDR2 sequences are SGHTA and FQGTGA. V lost 2 bases to trimming and J lost 6 bases; unmatched junction nucleotides: 3. As DNA, the CDR3 is TGTGCCAGCAGCTTAGCGGGGGAGGCCGGGGAGCTGTTTTTT. Translated: CASSLAGEAGELFF.

This clone appeared a single time. The chain combines TRBV10-3 with TRBJ1-1; D may be TRBD1 (5 bases). The V gene lost 5 bases and the J gene lost 0 bases, with 16 bases spanning the gap. From germline, CDR1 is ENHRY and CDR2 SYGVKD. The CDR3 covers 16 residues. CDR3 in amino acids: CAISFSQVALNTEAFF. CDR3 coding DNA: TGTGCCATCAGTTTTTCACAGGTTGCTTTGAACACTGAAGCTTTCTTT.

This clone has a handful of counts. The chain has TRBV19 and TRBJ1-5, with unresolved D. The CDR3 length is 13 residues. CDR1 is LNHDA and CDR2 is SQIVND in the germline V gene (reference sequence). Trimming left V 7 bases short and J 6 bases short, with 13 bases between. CDR3 amino acids: CASKDKAGQPQHF. The CDR3, as DNA: TGTGCCAGTAAGGATAAAGCGGGTCAGCCCCAGCATTTT.

CDR3 nucleotide sequence: TGTGCCAGCAGCCCCCCGGGAGCTGAGCAGTTCTTC. Translation: CASSPPGAEQFF. This chain uses TRBV5-6 with TRBJ2-1, with a tentative D call TRBD2 (6 bases). CDR1 and CDR2 from the germline V gene are SGHDT and YYEEEE. The CDR3 length is 12 residues. V was trimmed by 4 bases and J by 9 bases, leaving 11 bases between them.